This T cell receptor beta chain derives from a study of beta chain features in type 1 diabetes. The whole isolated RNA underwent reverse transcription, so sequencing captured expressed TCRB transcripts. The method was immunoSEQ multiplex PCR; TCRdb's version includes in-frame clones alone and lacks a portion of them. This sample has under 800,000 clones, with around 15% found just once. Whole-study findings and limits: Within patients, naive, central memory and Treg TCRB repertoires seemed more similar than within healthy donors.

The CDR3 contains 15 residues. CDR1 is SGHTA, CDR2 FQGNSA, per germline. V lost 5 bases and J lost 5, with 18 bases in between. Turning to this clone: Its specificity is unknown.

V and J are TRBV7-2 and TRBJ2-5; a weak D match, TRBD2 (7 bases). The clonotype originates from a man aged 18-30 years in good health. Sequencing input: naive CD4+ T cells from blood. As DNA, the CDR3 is TGTGCCAGCAGCCTAAGGGGGGGCCCTACCGAGACCCAGTACTTC. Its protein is CASSLRGGPTETQYF.